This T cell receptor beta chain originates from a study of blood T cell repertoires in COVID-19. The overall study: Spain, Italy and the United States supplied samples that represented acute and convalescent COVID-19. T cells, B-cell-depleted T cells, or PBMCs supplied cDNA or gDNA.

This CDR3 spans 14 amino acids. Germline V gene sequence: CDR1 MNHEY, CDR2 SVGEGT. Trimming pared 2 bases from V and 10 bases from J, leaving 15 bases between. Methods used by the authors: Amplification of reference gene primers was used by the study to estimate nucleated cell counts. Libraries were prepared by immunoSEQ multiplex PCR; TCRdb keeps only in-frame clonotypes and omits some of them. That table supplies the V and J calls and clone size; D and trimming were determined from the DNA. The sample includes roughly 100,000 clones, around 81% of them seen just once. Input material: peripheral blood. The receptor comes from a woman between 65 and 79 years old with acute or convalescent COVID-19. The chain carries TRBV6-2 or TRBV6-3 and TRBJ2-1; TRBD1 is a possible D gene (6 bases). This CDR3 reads CASSYPQGFGEQFF. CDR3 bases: TGTGCCAGCAGTTACCCACAGGGATTCGGCGAGCAGTTCTTC.